These 21 T cell receptor beta chains came from one sample sequenced in a study of preoperative IRX-2 immunotherapy in early breast cancer (dated by TCRdb to between 2017 and 2020). This specimen's treatment or condition label, per the study, means: preoperative locoregional IRX-2 cytokine immunotherapy. The method was the immunoSEQ multiplex PCR assay. Entries here come from immuneACCESS through TCRdb and include only in-frame sequences with V and J called. Some clones fail to appear in such tables; in the studies checked, an unresolved V gene covers under half of the shortfall, and the cause of the remainder is unknown. The sample includes tens of thousands of clones, with roughly four fifths observed a single time. Roughly 1.5% of the sample is held by the ten biggest clonotypes. This sample comprised lymph node tissue, obtained after IRX-2 immunotherapy. The receptors here all came from a human donor with breast cancer.

The chain employs TRBV5-1 and TRBJ2-7; tentatively, D is TRBD2 (5 bases). The length of the CDR3 is 14 residues. Germline V lookup: CDR1 SGHRS, CDR2 YFSETQ. The ends were cut back, 4 bases at V and 3 bases at J, with 14 bases in the middle. The CDR3 sequence: CASSQSEAGYEQYF. The CDR3 nucleotides are TGCGCCAGCAGCCAGTCGGAGGCAGGCTACGAGCAGTACTTC.

This chain joins TRBV12-5 and TRBJ1-1, with no clear D. V was pared by 7 bases and J by 3 bases, with 12 bases between. The CDR3 length is 13 residues. The germline V gene encodes CDR1 LGHNT and CDR2 FRNRAP. DNA for the CDR3: TGTGCTAGTGCCCCGAGAATCGACACTGAAGCTTTCTTT. Translated, it gives CASAPRIDTEAFF. Supplemented by reference TRBV12-5 and TRBJ1-1, the full variable domain reads DARVTQTPRHKVTEMGQEVTMRCQPILGHNTVFWYRQTMMQGLELLAYFRNRAPLDDSGMPKDRFSAEMPDATLATLKIQPSEPRDSAVYFCASAPRIDTEAFFGQGTRLTVV.

This chain uses TRBV6-8 with TRBJ1-6; no firm D call. The CDR3 is made up of 17 amino acids. V dropped 0 bases and J dropped 5 bases, with 14 bases sitting between them. CDR1 MNHGY and CDR2 SAAAGT come from the germline V gene. In DNA form, the CDR3 reads TGTGCCAGCAGTTACTCAGGTTCACCCACCAATAATTCACCCCTCCACTTT. It yields the protein CASSYSGSPTNNSPLHF.

The chain carries TRBV11-3 and TRBJ2-5, with a weak D call TRBD1 (6 bases). V lost 7 bases to trimming and J lost 1 base, with 16 bases between them. Per the germline V gene, CDR1 is SGHNT and CDR2 is YENEEA. CDR3 length equals 15 residues. The CDR3 spells CASTDHGTPQETQYF. CDR3 nucleotides: TGTGCCAGCACCGACCACGGGACACCCCAAGAGACCCAGTACTTC.

The chain combines TRBV5-1 with TRBJ1-1; the D is unclear. This CDR3 contains 15 residues. Between the trimmed V and J ends, which lost 4 bases and 12 bases, there was a span of 25 bases. CDR1 SGHRS and CDR2 YFSETQ come from the germline V gene. The CDR3 is CASSPAPKGGGGSFF. In DNA, the CDR3 is TGCGCCAGCAGCCCAGCCCCGAAGGGAGGAGGAGGATCTTTCTTT.

This clone was seen only a few times. The gene calls are TRBV19 and TRBJ1-3, with 7 bases matching TRBD1. Germline V gene data show CDR1 as LNHDA and CDR2 as SQIVND (reference sequence). The CDR3 extends over 15 amino acids. The junction had 6 bases not matched to a gene; V was cut back by 5 bases and J by 2 bases. CDR3: CASSPRDRAGNTIYF. CDR3 nucleotide sequence: TGTGCCAGTAGTCCCCGGGACAGAGCTGGAAACACCATATATTTT.

J is TRBJ2-7 and V is TRBV6-8; D is unclear. V was cut by 7 bases and J by 5 bases, with 15 bases left in between. The CDR3 length is 13 residues. The germline V gene encodes CDR1 MNHGY and CDR2 SAAAGT. CDR3 DNA sequence: TGTGCCAGCACCCCGGCCCTGAAACACGAGCAGTACTTC. Translated, it gives CASTPALKHEQYF.

This rearrangement joins TRBV7-7 to TRBJ1-5, with 9 bases fitting TRBD1. Germline assignment: CDR1 SSHAT and CDR2 FNYEAQ (reference sequence). J lost 7 bases, V lost 3 bases, and 13 bases had no gene match. CDR3 size: 17 residues. The chain's CDR3 is CASSLPGQGSNWQPQHF. Written as DNA, the CDR3 is TGTGCCAGCAGCTTGCCGGGACAGGGTTCTAACTGGCAGCCCCAGCATTTT.

The V gene is TRBV11-3, the J gene TRBJ2-1; D tentatively fits TRBD1 or TRBD2 (5 bases each). This CDR3 is built from 15 residues. V lost 6 bases to trimming and J lost 8 bases, with 20 bases between them. The germline CDR1 and CDR2 sequences are SGHNT and YENEEA. The CDR3, as DNA: TGTGCCAGCAGTCCCGACAGACCCGTGGGGGATGAGCAGTTCTTC. Protein sequence: CASSPDRPVGDEQFF.

The chain uses TRBV11-3 and TRBJ1-6; 7 bases line up with TRBD1. The CDR3 has 17 residues. J lost 2 bases, V lost 3 bases, and 7 bases had no gene match. Germline CDR1 SGHNT, CDR2 YENEEA. DNA of the CDR3: TGTGCCAGCAGCTTGTCGGACCAGGGGGCCTATAATTCACCCCTCCACTTT. Its translation is CASSLSDQGAYNSPLHF.

The rearrangement links TRBV7-5 to TRBJ2-5; TRBD2, the table's D call, was not compared with the DNA. TRBV7-5 is a pseudogene. CDR3 length equals 18 residues. The CDR3 is CASSLPPALAGFQETQYF. CDR3 in DNA: TGTGCCAGCAGCTTACCCCCAGCACTAGCGGGGTTCCAAGAGACCCAGTACTTC.

CDR3 in amino acids: CASSHHKGQGRSNQPQHF. CDR3 bases: TGTGCCAGCAGCCATCATAAAGGACAGGGACGGAGCAATCAGCCCCAGCATTTT. This chain connects TRBV6-8 to TRBJ1-5; 8 bases are a match to TRBD1. CDR3 length equals 18 residues. V lost 6 bases, J lost 1 base, and 14 bases stayed unmatched. Germline loops: CDR1 MNHGY, CDR2 SAAAGT.

This clone occurred a few times. The V call is TRBV11-3, the J call TRBJ1-2, with D uncertain. V shed 4 bases and J shed 5 bases, with 17 bases lying between them. The CDR3 totals 15 residues. Germline V gene data show CDR1 as SGHNT and CDR2 as YENEEA. The DNA for the CDR3 is TGTGCCAGCAGCTCCCGGGAAACTCTTTGGTATGGCTACACCTTC. Amino acids: CASSSRETLWYGYTF.

The gene calls are TRBV30 and TRBJ1-1; D is ambiguous. Trimming removed 2 bases at V and 4 bases at J, with 8 bases between. Germline V gene data show CDR1 as GTSNPN and CDR2 as SVGIG (reference sequence). The CDR3 extends over 12 amino acids. CDR3 in amino acids: CAWSFKGTEAFF. CDR3 nucleotides: TGTGCCTGGAGTTTCAAGGGCACTGAAGCTTTCTTT.

V is TRBV19 and J is TRBJ1-1, with D perhaps matching TRBD1 (5 bases). V was clipped by 4 bases and J by 1 base, with 10 bases between them. This CDR3 contains 14 residues. Germline CDR1 LNHDA, CDR2 SQIVND (reference sequence). The CDR3 sequence: CASSKWGTNTEAFF. For the CDR3, the DNA is TGTGCCAGTAGTAAATGGGGGACGAACACTGAAGCTTTCTTT.

The V and J genes are TRBV5-1 and TRBJ2-2; the match to TRBD1 covers 10 bases. The germline V gene encodes CDR1 SGHRS and CDR2 YFSETQ. Trimming cost V 3 bases and J 1 base; bases outside gene matches: 0. The CDR3 contains 15 residues. For the CDR3, the DNA is TGCGCCAGCAGCTGGGACAGGGGGAACACCGGGGAGCTGTTTTTT. Its translation is CASSWDRGNTGELFF.

This chain uses TRBV6-8 with TRBJ1-1; TRBD1 aligns across 8 bases. V trimming: 8 bases; J trimming: 3 bases; junction bases outside the gene matches: 8. From germline, CDR1 is MNHGY and CDR2 SAAAGT. This CDR3 spans 14 amino acids. The CDR3 loop is CASGTGTGYTEAFF. Here the CDR3 DNA reads TGTGCCAGCGGCACCGGGACAGGATACACTGAAGCTTTCTTT.

V is TRBV11-3 and J is TRBJ2-7, with D perhaps matching TRBD1 or TRBD2 (5 bases each). This CDR3 contains 16 residues. V lost 5 bases and J lost 3, with 20 bases in between. The germline gives CDR1 SGHNT, CDR2 YENEEA. CDR3 nucleotides: TGTGCCAGCAGCCGAGCCGGGGCGCAGCGAAACTACGAGCAGTACTTC. Translating gives CASSRAGAQRNYEQYF. Based on the CDR3 plus reference TRBV11-3 and TRBJ2-7, the full variable domain is EAGVVQSPRYKIIEKKQPVAFWCNPISGHNTLYWYLQNLGQGPELLIRYENEEAVDDSQLPKDRFSAERLKGVDSTLKIQPAELGDSAVYLCASSRAGAQRNYEQYFGPGTRLTVT.

The chain recombines TRBV5-1 with TRBJ2-7; D perhaps matches TRBD1 (5 bases). The CDR3 runs to 15 residues. Germline values: CDR1 SGHRS, CDR2 YFSETQ. The ends were cut back, 0 bases at V and 4 bases at J, with 14 bases in the middle. CDR3 nucleotides: TGCGCCAGCAGCTTGGCTCAGGGTCGCGGATACGAGCAGTACTTC. This translates into CASSLAQGRGYEQYF.

In this sample, this clone turned up a few times. The rearrangement links TRBV6-8 to TRBJ2-7, with D possibly being TRBD1 (6 bases). Trimming took 6 bases from V and 4 from J, leaving 22 bases between them. The V gene's germline CDR1 is MNHGY and CDR2 SAAAGT. CDR3 length: 16 amino acids. CDR3 DNA sequence: TGTGCCAGCAGCAAAGGGCCAGCAGGGGCAGGTTACGAGCAGTACTTC. This codes for CASSKGPAGAGYEQYF.

The J gene is TRBJ1-6, the V gene TRBV28, with D maybe TRBD1 (6 bases). Germline loops: CDR1 MDHEN, CDR2 SYDVKM. Between the trimmed V and J ends, which lost 5 bases and 0 bases, there was a span of 14 bases. The CDR3 consists of 17 residues. CDR3 sequence: CASSGAQGSSYNSPLHF. The CDR3 region has the DNA TGTGCCAGCAGTGGGGCTCAGGGGAGCTCCTATAATTCACCCCTCCACTTT.